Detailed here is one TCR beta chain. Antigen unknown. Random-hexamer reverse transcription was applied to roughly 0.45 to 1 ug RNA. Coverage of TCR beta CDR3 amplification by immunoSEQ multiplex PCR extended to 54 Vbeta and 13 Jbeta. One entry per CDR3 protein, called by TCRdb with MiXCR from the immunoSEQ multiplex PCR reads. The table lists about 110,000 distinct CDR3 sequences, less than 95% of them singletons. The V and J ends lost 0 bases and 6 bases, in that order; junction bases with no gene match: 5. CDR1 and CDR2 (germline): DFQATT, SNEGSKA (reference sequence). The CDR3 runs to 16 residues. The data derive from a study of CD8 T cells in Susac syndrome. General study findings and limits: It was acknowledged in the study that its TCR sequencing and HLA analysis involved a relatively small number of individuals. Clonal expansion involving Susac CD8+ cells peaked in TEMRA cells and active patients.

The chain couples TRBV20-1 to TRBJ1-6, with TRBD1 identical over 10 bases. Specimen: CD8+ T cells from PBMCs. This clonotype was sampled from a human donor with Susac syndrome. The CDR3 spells CSARDLDRGINSPLHF. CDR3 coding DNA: TGCAGTGCTAGAGATCTGGACAGGGGGATTAATTCACCCCTCCACTTT.